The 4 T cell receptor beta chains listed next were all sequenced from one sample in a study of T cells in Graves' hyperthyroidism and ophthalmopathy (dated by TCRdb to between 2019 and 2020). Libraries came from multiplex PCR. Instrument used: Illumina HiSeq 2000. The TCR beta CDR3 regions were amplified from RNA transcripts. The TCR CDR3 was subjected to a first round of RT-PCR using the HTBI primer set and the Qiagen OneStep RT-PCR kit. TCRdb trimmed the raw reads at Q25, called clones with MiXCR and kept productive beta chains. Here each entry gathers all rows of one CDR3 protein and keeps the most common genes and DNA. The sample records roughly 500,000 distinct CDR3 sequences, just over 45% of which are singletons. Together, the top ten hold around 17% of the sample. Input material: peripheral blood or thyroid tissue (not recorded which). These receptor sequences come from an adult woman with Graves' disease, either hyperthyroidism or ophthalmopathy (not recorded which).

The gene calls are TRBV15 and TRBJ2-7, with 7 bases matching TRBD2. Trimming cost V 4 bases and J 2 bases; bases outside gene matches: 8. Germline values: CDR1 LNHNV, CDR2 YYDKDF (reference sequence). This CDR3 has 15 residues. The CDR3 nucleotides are TGTGCCACCAGCATAAAGCGGGACGGCCCCTACGAGCAGTACTTC. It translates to CATSIKRDGPYEQYF.

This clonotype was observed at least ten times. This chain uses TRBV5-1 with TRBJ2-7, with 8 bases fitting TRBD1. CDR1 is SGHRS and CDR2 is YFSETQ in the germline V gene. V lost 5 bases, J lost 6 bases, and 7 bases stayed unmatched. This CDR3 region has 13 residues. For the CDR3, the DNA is TGCGCCAGCAGGTGGACAGGGTTCGGCGAGCAGTACTTC. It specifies CASRWTGFGEQYF.

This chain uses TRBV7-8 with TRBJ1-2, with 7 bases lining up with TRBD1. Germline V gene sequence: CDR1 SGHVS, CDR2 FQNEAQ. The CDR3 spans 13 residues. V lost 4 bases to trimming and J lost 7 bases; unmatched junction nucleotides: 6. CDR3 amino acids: CASSSTGSRGYTF. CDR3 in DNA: TGTGCCAGCAGCTCGACAGGGTCCCGTGGCTACACCTTC.

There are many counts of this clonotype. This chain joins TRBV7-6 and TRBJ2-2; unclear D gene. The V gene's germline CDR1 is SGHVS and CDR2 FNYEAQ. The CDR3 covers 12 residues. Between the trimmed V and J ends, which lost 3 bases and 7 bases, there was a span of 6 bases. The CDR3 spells CASSLEYGELFF. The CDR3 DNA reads TGTGCCAGCAGCTTGGAGTACGGGGAGCTGTTTTTT.